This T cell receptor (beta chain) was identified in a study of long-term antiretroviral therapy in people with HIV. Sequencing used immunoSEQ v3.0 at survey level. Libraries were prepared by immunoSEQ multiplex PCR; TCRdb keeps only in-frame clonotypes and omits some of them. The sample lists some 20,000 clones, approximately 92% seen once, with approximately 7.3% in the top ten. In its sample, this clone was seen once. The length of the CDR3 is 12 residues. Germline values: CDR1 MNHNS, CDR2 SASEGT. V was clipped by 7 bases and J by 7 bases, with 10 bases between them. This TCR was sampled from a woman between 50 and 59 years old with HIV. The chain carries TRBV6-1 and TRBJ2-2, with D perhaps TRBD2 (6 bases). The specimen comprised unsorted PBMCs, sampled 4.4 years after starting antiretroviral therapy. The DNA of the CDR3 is TGTGCCAGCACTGGGGGGTTCGGGGAGCTGTTTTTT. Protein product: CASTGGFGELFF.